These 20 T cell receptor beta chains were all obtained from the same sample, sequenced in a study of beta chain features in type 1 diabetes. Reverse transcribing all isolated RNA meant expressed TCRB transcripts were sequenced. The data were produced by immunoSEQ multiplex PCR, yet TCRdb's version contains in-frame clones alone and is incomplete. The repertoire includes 450,000 or so clones, about an eighth of them detected once, and 0.04% to 0.05% sits in the top ten. Sequencing was carried out using naive CD4+ T cells from blood. These receptors were obtained from a woman between 18 and 30 years old in good health.

This clone was found a few times. The chain joins TRBV7-8 to TRBJ2-5; D possibly corresponds to TRBD2 (6 bases). Trimming stripped 4 bases from V and 2 bases from J, with 20 bases between. Germline CDR1 and CDR2: SGHVS and FQNEAQ. This CDR3 spans 17 amino acids. In DNA, the CDR3 is TGTGCCAGCAGCTCGAGGAAACCGGGACTGGAACAAGAGACCCAGTACTTC. Protein sequence: CASSSRKPGLEQETQYF. The whole variable domain, filled in from reference TRBV7-8 and TRBJ2-5, reads GAGVSQSPRYKVAKRGQDVALRCDPISGHVSLFWYQQALGQGPEFLTYFQNEAQLDKSGLPSDRFFAERPEGSVSTLKIQRTQQEDSAVYLCASSSRKPGLEQETQYFGPGTRLLVL.

In regard to this clone: A read error may produce the germline difference seen at one junction end. The chain has TRBV5-6 and TRBJ2-6, with D unresolved. This CDR3 is built from 16 residues. Germline CDR1 is SGHDT and CDR2 is YYEEEE. The chain's CDR3 is CASTLLSSSGANVLTF. In nucleotides, the CDR3 is TGTGCCAGCACCTTGCTGAGTTCCTCTGGGGCCAACGTCCTGACTTTC.

The rearrangement joins TRBV5-4 to TRBJ2-5; 8 nucleotides match TRBD1. The trim removed 6 bases at V and 6 bases at J, leaving 7 bases unmatched. The germline gives CDR1 SGHNT, CDR2 YYREEE (reference sequence). This CDR3 contains 13 residues. The CDR3 loop is CASTRTGKQTQYF. The DNA for the CDR3 is TGTGCCAGCACAAGGACAGGGAAACAGACCCAGTACTTC. The full variable domain, its missing parts supplied by reference TRBV5-4 and TRBJ2-5, is ETGVTQSPTHLIKTRGQQVTLRCSSQSGHNTVSWYQQALGQGPQFIFQYYREEENGRGNFPPRFSGLQFPNYSSELNVNALELDDSALYLCASTRTGKQTQYFGPGTRLLVL.

This clone was recorded many times. The V call is TRBV30, the J call TRBJ1-5; D remains ambiguous. The CDR3 has 12 residues. Trimming left V 0 bases short and J 5 bases short, with 5 bases between. CDR1 is GTSNPN and CDR2 is SVGIG in the germline V gene (reference sequence). CDR3: CAWSVGHQPQHF. For the CDR3, the DNA is TGTGCCTGGAGTGTTGGGCATCAGCCCCAGCATTTT.

In its sample, this clone was seen a few times. The chain carries TRBV6-5 and TRBJ1-2; D is unclear. Germline V gives CDR1 MNHEY, CDR2 SVGAGI. The CDR3 contains 14 residues. V was clipped by 6 bases and J by 1 base, with 12 bases between them. The CDR3 spells CASRMRLHNYGYTF. The CDR3, as DNA: TGTGCCAGCAGGATGCGTCTGCATAACTATGGCTACACCTTC.

This clone has just a few counts. J is TRBJ2-1 and V is TRBV4-2; TRBD1 matches 8 bases. CDR3 size: 15 residues. In germline, CDR1 is LGHNA, CDR2 YNFKEQ. V shed 5 bases, J shed 13 bases, and the junction held 16 bases outside the gene matches. CDR3 sequence: CASSSPGQAVIGQFF. CDR3 in DNA: TGTGCCAGCAGCTCTCCGGGACAGGCGGTTATAGGACAGTTCTTC.

The J gene is TRBJ2-1, the V gene TRBV29-1; 7 nucleotides match TRBD1. Germline CDR1 reads SQVTM; CDR2 reads ANQGSEA. V lost 4 bases and J lost 10; bases outside the gene matches: 16. This CDR3 is built from 15 residues. CDR3 sequence: CSVAGTDGPIREQFF. The CDR3 region has the DNA TGCAGCGTTGCAGGGACAGACGGCCCGATTCGGGAGCAGTTCTTC.

The table lists this clone with a few counts. The chain's CDR3 is CAWSLGSGANVLTF. In DNA, the CDR3 is TGTGCCTGGAGTTTGGGAAGTGGGGCCAACGTCCTGACTTTC. The rearrangement joins TRBV30 to TRBJ2-6; D remains unclear. The germline CDR1 and CDR2 sequences are GTSNPN and SVGIG (reference sequence). V lost 2 bases, J lost 3 bases, and 8 bases lay in between. CDR3 length: 14 amino acids.

The chain has TRBV9 and TRBJ1-1, with D possibly matching TRBD1 (5 bases). The CDR3 has 13 amino acids. Germline V gene data show CDR1 as SGDLS and CDR2 as YYNGEE. V dropped 3 bases and J dropped 1 base, with 7 bases sitting between them. The CDR3 region is CASSATGNTEAFF. The CDR3 region has the DNA TGTGCCAGCAGCGCTACAGGGAACACTGAAGCTTTCTTT.

This clone has more than one count but fewer than ten. The chain employs TRBV29-1 and TRBJ2-7; 11 bases match TRBD1. Germline CDR1 is SQVTM and CDR2 is ANQGSEA. This CDR3 is built from 14 residues. After removal of 3 bases from V and 2 bases from J, the junction contained 3 bases not matched to a gene. CDR3 DNA sequence: TGCAGCGTTGACGGGACAGGGGGGCCCTACGAGCAGTACTTC. It yields the protein CSVDGTGGPYEQYF.

This clone was seen just once. The rearrangement links TRBV7-6 to TRBJ2-1, with D perhaps matching TRBD1 or TRBD2 (5 bases each). Germline values: CDR1 SGHVS, CDR2 FNYEAQ. The V end was cut by 1 base, the J end by 7 bases, with 8 bases between. CDR3 length: 13 residues. In DNA, the CDR3 is TGTGCCAGCAGCTTAGACAGGACTAATGAGCAGTTCTTC. Translated, it gives CASSLDRTNEQFF.

In this sample, this clone turned up a few times. A read error may produce the germline difference seen at one junction end. This rearrangement joins TRBV15 to TRBJ1-2; the match to TRBD1 covers 9 bases. Germline CDR1 and CDR2: LNHNV and YYDKDF (reference sequence). The CDR3 contains 15 residues. The chain's CDR3 is CATRDRVSPNSGYTF. In nucleotides, the CDR3 is TGTGCCACACGGGACAGGGTATCCCCTAACTCTGGCTACACCTTC.

The chain combines TRBV27 with TRBJ2-1, with D perhaps assigned TRBD1 or TRBD2 (5 bases each). The CDR3 is 16 residues long. The germline CDR1 and CDR2 sequences are MNHEY and SMNVEV (reference sequence). The V and J ends lost 2 bases and 5 bases respectively, with 16 bases between them. Here the CDR3 reads CASSLGDRGPHNEQFF. CDR3 bases: TGTGCCAGCAGTTTAGGGGACCGAGGACCCCACAATGAGCAGTTCTTC.

The CDR3 spells CASSERGAFEQYF. CDR3 in DNA: TGTGCCAGCAGTGAACGAGGGGCCTTCGAGCAGTACTTC. V is TRBV25-1 and J is TRBJ2-7; D is tentatively TRBD1 or TRBD2 (5 bases each). Trimming shortened V by 2 bases and J by 6 bases, and 11 bases separated the two germline ends. The CDR3 length is 13 residues. The germline V gene encodes CDR1 MGHDK and CDR2 SYGVNS.

The V and J genes are TRBV15 and TRBJ2-6, with D hard to call. Per the germline V gene, CDR1 is LNHNV and CDR2 is YYDKDF (reference sequence). This CDR3 has 16 amino acids. Trimming stripped 1 base from V and 0 bases from J, with 7 bases between. The DNA of the CDR3 is TGTGCCACCAGCAGAGGGCGGAACTCTGGGGCCAACGTCCTGACTTTC. It yields the protein CATSRGRNSGANVLTF.

The rearrangement uses TRBV7-2 and TRBJ1-4, with TRBD1 identical over 8 bases. The CDR3 spans 14 residues. Germline values: CDR1 SGHTA, CDR2 FQGNSA. The V gene end was trimmed by 1 base and the J gene end by 6 bases; junction bases not matched to a gene: 1. CDR3 coding DNA: TGTGCCAGCAGCTTAGAGACAGGGGATGAAAAACTGTTTTTT. It yields the protein CASSLETGDEKLFF.

This clone has more than one count but fewer than ten. The chain joins TRBV7-9 to TRBJ2-2; 7 bases map to TRBD1. Losses at the gene ends were 5 bases for V and 4 bases for J; bases not matched to a gene: 7. The CDR3 is made up of 15 amino acids. Germline-derived CDR1 and CDR2 are SEHNR and FQNEAQ (reference sequence). The CDR3 protein is CASSTLTGVTGELFF. For the CDR3, the DNA is TGTGCCAGCAGCACCCTAACAGGGGTCACCGGGGAGCTGTTTTTT.

This clone was counted only a few times. The chain combines TRBV25-1 with TRBJ1-4; possibly TRBD1 for D (5 bases). V was cut by 4 bases and J by 4 bases, with 13 bases left in between. CDR1 and CDR2 from the germline V gene are MGHDK and SYGVNS. The CDR3 sequence is 15 residues long. The CDR3 loop is CASSGRDAYNEKLFF. CDR3 DNA: TGTGCCAGCAGTGGTCGGGACGCATATAATGAAAAACTGTTTTTT.

Only a few counts were recorded for this clone. The chain couples TRBV28 to TRBJ2-6; D uncertain. V was trimmed by 3 bases and J by 0 bases, leaving 12 bases between them. CDR3 length: 17 amino acids. Germline loops: CDR1 MDHEN, CDR2 SYDVKM. CDR3 in DNA: TGTGCCAGCAGTTTGTGGGGAACCGCCTCTGGGGCCAACGTCCTGACTTTC. Translated: CASSLWGTASGANVLTF. The variable domain in full, with the rest retrieved from reference TRBV28 and TRBJ2-6, is DVKVTQSSRYLVKRTGEKVFLECVQDMDHENMFWYRQDPGLGLRLIYFSYDVKMKEKGDIPEGYSVSREKKERFSLILESASTNQTSMYLCASSLWGTASGANVLTFGAGSRLTVL.

Of note for this clone: This specimen includes other DNA sequences encoding the same CDR3. The chain joins TRBV7-9 to TRBJ2-5; D is possibly TRBD1 (6 bases). The CDR3 is 14 amino acids. V was clipped by 2 bases and J by 2 bases, with 9 bases between them. Per the germline V gene, CDR1 is SEHNR and CDR2 is FQNEAQ (reference sequence). The CDR3 DNA is TGTGCCAGCAGCTTAAGGACAGCTCAAGAGACCCAGTACTTC. Protein sequence: CASSLRTAQETQYF.